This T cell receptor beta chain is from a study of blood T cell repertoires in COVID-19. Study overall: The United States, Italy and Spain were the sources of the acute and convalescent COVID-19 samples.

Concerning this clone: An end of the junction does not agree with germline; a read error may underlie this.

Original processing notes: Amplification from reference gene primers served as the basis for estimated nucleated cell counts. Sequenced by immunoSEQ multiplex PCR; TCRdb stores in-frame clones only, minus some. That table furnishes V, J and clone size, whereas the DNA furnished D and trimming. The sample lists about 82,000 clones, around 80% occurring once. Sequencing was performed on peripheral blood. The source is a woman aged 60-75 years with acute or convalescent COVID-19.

The CDR3 spells CASSASVETTGELFF. As DNA, the CDR3 is TGTGCTAGCAGCGCTAGCGTGGAGACCACCGGGGAGCTGTTTTTT. The V and J genes are TRBV7-7 and TRBJ2-2, with D perhaps matching TRBD2 (6 bases). This CDR3 region has 15 residues. CDR1 SSHAT and CDR2 FNYEAQ come from the germline V gene (reference sequence).